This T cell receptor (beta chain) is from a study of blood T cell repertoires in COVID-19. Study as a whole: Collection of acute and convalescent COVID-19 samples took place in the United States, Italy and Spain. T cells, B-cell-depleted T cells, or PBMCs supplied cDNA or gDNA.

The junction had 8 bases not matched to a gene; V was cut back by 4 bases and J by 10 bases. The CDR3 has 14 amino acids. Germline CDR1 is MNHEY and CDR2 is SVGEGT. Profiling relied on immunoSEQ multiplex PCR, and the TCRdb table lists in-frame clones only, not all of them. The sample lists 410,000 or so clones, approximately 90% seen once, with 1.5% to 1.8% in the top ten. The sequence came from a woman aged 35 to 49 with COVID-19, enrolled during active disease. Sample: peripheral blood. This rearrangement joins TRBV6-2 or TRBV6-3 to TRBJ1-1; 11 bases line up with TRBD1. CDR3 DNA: TGTGCCAGCAGTTTCGGGACAGGGGGATCGTCAGCTTTCTTT. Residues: CASSFGTGGSSAFF.